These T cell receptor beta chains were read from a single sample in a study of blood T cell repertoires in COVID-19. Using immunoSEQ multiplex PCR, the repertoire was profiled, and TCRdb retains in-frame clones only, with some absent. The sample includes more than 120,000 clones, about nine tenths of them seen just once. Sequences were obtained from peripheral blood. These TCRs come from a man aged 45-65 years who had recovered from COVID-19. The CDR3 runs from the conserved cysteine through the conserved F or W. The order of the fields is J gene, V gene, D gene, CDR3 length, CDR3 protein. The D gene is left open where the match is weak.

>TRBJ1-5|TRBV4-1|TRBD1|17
CASSQAVTTGGNQPQHF
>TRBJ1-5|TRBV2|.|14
CASSDRVADQPQHF
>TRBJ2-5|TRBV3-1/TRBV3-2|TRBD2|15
CASSLLGGGEETQYF
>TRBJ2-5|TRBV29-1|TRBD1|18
CSVVLPWAPGTGRETQYF
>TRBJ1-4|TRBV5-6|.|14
CASSRDPTNEKLFF
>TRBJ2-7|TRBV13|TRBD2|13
CASGLAGGPEQYF
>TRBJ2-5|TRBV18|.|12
CASSPYQETQYF
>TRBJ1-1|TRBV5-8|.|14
CASSPSYRGTEAFF
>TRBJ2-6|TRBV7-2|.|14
CASSFSSGANVLTF
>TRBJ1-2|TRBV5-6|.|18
CASSEYRDMVFVGYGYTF
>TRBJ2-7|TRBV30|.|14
CAWSVGGDSYEQYF
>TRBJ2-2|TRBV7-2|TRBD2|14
CASSAGGATGELFF
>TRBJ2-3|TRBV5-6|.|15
CASSFRRRGSDTQYF
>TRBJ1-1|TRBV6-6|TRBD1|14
CASSRQGAGTEAFF
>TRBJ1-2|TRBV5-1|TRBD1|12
CASSPDRRGYTF
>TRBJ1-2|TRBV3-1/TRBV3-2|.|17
CASSHLESTGHNYGYTF
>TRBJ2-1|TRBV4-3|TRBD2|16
CASSGPSGGSYNEQFF
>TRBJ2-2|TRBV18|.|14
CASSPRQNTGELFF
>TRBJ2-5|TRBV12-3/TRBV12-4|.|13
CASSPAGRETQYF
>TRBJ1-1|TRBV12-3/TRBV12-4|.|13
CASSLLRGSEAFF
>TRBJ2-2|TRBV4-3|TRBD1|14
CASSPGQGTGELFF
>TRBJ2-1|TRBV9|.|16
CASSPPRSGSYNEQFF
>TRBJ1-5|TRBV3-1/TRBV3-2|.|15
CASSQEGGPNQPQHF
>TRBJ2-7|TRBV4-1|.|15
CASSQDLTRSYEQYF
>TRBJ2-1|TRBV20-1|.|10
CSASEEVQFF
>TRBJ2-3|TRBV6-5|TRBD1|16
CASSYTRDRATDTQYF
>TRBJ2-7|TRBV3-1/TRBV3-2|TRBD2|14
CASGNQAGLLEQYF
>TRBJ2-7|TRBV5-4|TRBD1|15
CASSLGLGQGYEQYF
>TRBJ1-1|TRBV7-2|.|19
CASSPRPSLKPSLNTEAFF
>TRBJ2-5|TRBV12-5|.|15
CASGLVFTGEETQYF
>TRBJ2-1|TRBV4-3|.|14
CASSQDTSRNEQFF
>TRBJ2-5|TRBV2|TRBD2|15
CASSGTSGVGETQYF
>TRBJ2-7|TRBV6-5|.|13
CASGAREPYEQYF
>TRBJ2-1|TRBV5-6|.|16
CASSLGSLFSYNEQFF
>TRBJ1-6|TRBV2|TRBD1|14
CATAGQGVNSPLHF
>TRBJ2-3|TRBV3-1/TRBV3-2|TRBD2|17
CASSQSGTSGLWDTQYF
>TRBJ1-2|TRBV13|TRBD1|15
CASSLGTGGAYGYTF
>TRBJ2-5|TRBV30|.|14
CAWSDGLFGETQYF
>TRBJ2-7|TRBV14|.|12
CARGQAFYEQYF
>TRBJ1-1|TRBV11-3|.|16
CASSLGSPGMNTEAFF
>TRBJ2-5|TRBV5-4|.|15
CASSLVAAQSETQYF
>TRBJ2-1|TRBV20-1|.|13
CSASLQGGNEQFF
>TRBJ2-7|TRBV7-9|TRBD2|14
CASSTSGAFYEQYF
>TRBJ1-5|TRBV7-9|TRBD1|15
CASSWAQGVNQPQHF
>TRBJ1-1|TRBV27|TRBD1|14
CASSLRAGGTEAFF
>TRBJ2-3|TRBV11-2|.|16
CASSQQERIWTDTQYF
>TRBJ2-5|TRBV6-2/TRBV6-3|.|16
CASSYPSDLARETQYF
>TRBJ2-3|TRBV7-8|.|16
CASSLAPRTSTDTQYF
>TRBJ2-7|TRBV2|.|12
CAGVALSYEQYF
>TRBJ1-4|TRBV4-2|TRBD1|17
CASSQVQPTGEDEKLFF
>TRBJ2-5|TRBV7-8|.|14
CASSLGLIQETQYF
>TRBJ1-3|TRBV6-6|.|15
CASSYSRDFGNTIYF
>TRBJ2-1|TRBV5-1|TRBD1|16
CASSKDRARSYNEQFF
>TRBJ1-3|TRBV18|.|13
CASSPLTLDTIYF